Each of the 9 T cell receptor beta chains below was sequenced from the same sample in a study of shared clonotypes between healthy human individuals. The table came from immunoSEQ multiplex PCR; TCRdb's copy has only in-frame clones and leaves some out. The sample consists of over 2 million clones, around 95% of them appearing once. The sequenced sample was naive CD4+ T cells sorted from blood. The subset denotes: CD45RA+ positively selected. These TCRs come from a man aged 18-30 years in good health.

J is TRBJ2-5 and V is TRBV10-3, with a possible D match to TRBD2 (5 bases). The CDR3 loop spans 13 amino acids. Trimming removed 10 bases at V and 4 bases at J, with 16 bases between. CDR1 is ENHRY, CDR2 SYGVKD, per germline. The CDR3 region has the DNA TGTGCCACCCTTCGAGGGCCAAGAGAGACCCAGTACTTC. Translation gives CATLRGPRETQYF.

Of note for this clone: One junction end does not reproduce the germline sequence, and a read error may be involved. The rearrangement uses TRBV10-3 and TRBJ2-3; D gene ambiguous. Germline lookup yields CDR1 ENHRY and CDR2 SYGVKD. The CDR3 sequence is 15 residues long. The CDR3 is CAVSEGTPSTDTQYF. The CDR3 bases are TGTGCCGTCAGTGAAGGAACGCCTAGCACAGATACGCAGTATTTT.

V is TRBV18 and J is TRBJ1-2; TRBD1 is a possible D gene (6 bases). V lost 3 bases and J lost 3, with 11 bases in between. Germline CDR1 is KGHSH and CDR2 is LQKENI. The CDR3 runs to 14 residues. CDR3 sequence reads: CASSPNPGDYGYTF. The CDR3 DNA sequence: TGTGCCAGCTCACCGAACCCAGGGGACTATGGCTACACCTTC.

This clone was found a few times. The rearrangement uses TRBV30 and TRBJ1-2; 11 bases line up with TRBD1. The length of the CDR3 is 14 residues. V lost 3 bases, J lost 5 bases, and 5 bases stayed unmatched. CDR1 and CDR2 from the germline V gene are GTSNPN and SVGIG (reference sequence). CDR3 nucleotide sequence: TGTGCCTGGAGATGGACAGGGGGCGGGTATGGCTACACCTTC. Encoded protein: CAWRWTGGGYGYTF. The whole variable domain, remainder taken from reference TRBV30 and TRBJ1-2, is SQTIHQWPATLVQPVGSPLSLECTVEGTSNPNLYWYRQAAGRGLQLLFYSVGIGQISSEVPQNLSASRPQDRQFILSSKKLLLSDSGFYLCAWRWTGGGYGYTFGSGTRLTVV.

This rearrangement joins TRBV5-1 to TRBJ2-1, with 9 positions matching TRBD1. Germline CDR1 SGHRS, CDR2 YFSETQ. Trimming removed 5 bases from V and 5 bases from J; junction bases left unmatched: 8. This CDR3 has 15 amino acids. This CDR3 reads CASSTPTGGHNEQFF. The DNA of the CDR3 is TGCGCCAGCAGTACACCCACAGGGGGCCACAATGAGCAGTTCTTC. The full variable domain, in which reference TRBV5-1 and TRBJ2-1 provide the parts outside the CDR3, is KAGVTQTPRYLIKTRGQQVTLSCSPISGHRSVSWYQQTPGQGLQFLFEYFSETQRNKGNFPGRFSGRQFSNSRSEMNVSTLELGDSALYLCASSTPTGGHNEQFFGPGTRLTVL.

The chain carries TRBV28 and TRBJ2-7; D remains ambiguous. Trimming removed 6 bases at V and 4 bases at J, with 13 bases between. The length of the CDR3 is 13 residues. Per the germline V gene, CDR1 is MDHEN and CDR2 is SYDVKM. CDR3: CASSRPPVYEQYF. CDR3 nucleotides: TGTGCCAGCAGCCGACCTCCAGTATACGAGCAGTACTTC.

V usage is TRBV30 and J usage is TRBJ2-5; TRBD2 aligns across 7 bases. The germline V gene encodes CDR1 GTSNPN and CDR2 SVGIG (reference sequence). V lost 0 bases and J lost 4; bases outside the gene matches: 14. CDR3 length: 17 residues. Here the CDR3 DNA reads TGTGCCTGGAGTGTCTATCCCCGACTAGCAAATGGAGAGACCCAGTACTTC. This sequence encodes CAWSVYPRLANGETQYF.

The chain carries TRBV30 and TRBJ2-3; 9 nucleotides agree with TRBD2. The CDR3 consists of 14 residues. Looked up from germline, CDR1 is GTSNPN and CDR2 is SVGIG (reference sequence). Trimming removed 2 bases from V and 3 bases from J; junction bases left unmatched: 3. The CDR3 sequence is CAWSSGGSTDTQYF. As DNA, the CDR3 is TGTGCCTGGAGTAGCGGGGGGTCTACAGATACGCAGTATTTT.

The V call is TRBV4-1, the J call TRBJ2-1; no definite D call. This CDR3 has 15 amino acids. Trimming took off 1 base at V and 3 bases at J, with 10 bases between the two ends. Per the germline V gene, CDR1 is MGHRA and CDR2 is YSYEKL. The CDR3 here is CASSQVQTNYNEQFF. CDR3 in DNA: TGCGCCAGCAGCCAAGTTCAAACGAACTACAATGAGCAGTTCTTC.